This entry lists 2 T cell receptor beta chains sequenced from one sample in a study of chemoradiotherapy in HPV16-positive cancers. TCRdb's table, derived via immunoSEQ multiplex PCR, lists solely in-frame clones and lacks some. The sample yields 15,000 to 20,000 clones, 77% seen once. Sampling was carried out from a patient who underwent chemoradiotherapy. Receptor source: a human donor with HPV-associated anogenital cancer.

The rearrangement uses TRBV11-3 and TRBJ1-1; TRBD1 matches 9 bases. The CDR3 is 18 amino acids. CDR1 SGHNT and CDR2 YENEEA come from the germline V gene. V gave up 1 base and J gave up 1 base; unmatched junction bases: 10. CDR3 coding DNA: TGTGCCAGCAGCTTAGTAACACAGGGGGCCAGGAGGAACACTGAAGCTTTCTTT. Encoded protein: CASSLVTQGARRNTEAFF.

This clone showed up just once. The genes are TRBV28 and TRBJ2-7, with a tentative D call TRBD1 (5 bases). Germline CDR1 is MDHEN and CDR2 is SYDVKM. This CDR3 is built from 12 residues. The ends were cut back, 4 bases at V and 4 bases at J, with 8 bases in the middle. The CDR3, as DNA: TGTGCCAGCAGTTGGCGACAGTACGAGCAGTACTTC. It encodes CASSWRQYEQYF.